This T cell receptor beta chain was captured in a study of PD-L1 blockade in urothelial cancer. Study summary: Patients began atezolizumab, 1,200 mg intravenously every 3 weeks, at some point between 2012 and 2014. Previous chemotherapy exposure amounted to 0 to 3 regimens for patients. Blood samples contained a median about 150,000 T cells.

Each patient presented with locally advanced or metastatic urothelial carcinoma. The J segment lost 6 bases and the V segment lost 6 bases, leaving 8 bases of the junction unmatched. The germline gives CDR1 MDHEN, CDR2 SYDVKM. The CDR3 is 14 amino acids. The data were produced by immunoSEQ multiplex PCR, yet TCRdb's version contains in-frame clones alone and is incomplete. The data show more than 65,000 clones, with 75% to 90% seen just once and under 6% held by the top ten. This clonotype originated in a woman aged 70 to 79 with urothelial cancer. The input for sequencing was PBMCs, taken around atezolizumab (anti-PD-L1) treatment. The V gene is TRBV28, the J gene TRBJ2-1, with 7 bases matching TRBD2. CDR3 in amino acids: CASSPGTTFNEQFF. The CDR3 region has the DNA TGTGCCAGCAGCCCCGGGACTACATTCAATGAGCAGTTCTTC.